This T cell receptor (beta chain) was recorded in a study of blood T cell repertoires in COVID-19. As for the study in general: T cells, B-cell-depleted T cells, or PBMCs supplied cDNA or gDNA.

Trimming cost V 7 bases and J 4 bases, with 15 bases left between them. The CDR3 length is 14 residues. Germline CDR1 is SNHLY and CDR2 is FYNNEI. Per the study methods: For nucleated cells, counts were estimated from reference gene primer amplification. Some clones are missing from TCRdb's copy, which holds only in-frame ones; the method was immunoSEQ multiplex PCR. D and trimming were read from the DNA, whereas the V and J calls and clone size are those reported in that table. The sample has 300,000 to 350,000 clones; approximately 88% are singletons. Seattle patient enrollment occurred during active infection, with longitudinal follow-up thereafter.

Sequenced sample: peripheral blood. The sequence derives from a woman aged 30 to 39 with COVID-19, enrolled during active disease. The V and J genes are TRBV2 and TRBJ2-3; D is undetermined. The CDR3 DNA follows: TGTGCCAGCATTCAGGAATGGTTGCCAGATACGCAGTATTTT. It translates to CASIQEWLPDTQYF.